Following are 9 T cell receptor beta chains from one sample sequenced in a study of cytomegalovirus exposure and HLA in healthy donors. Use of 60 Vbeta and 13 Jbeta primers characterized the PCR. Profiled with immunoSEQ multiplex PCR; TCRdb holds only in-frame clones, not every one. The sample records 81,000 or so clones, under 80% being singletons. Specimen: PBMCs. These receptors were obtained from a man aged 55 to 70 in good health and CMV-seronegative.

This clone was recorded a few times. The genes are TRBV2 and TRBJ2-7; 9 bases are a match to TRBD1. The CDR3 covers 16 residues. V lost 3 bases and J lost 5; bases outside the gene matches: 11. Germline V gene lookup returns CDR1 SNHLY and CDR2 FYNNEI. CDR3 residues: CASSDPTGTGIHEQYF. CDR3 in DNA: TGTGCCAGCAGTGACCCAACCGGGACAGGGATCCACGAGCAGTACTTC.

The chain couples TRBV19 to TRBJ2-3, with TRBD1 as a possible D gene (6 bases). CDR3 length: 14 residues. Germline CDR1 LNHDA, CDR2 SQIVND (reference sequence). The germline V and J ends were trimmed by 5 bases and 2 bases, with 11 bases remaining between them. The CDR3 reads CASSQGPFTDTQYF. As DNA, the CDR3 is TGTGCCAGTAGTCAGGGGCCTTTCACAGATACGCAGTATTTT.

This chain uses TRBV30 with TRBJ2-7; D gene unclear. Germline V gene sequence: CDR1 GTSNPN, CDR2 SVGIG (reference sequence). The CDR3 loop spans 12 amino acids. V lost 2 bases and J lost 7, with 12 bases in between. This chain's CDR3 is CAWSPGSLEQYF. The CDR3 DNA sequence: TGTGCCTGGAGTCCGGGTTCGTTAGAGCAGTACTTC.

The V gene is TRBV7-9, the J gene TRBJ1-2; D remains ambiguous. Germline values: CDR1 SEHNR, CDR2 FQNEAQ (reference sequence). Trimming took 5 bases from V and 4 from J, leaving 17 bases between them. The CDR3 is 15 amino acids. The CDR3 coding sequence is TGTGCCAGCAGCCCAGTGGAGGAACCCTTCTATGGCTACACCTTC. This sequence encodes CASSPVEEPFYGYTF.

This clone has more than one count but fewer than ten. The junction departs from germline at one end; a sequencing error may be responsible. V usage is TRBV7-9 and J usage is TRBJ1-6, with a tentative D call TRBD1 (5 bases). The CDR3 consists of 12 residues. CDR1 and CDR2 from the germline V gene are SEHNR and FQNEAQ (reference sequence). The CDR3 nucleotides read TGTTCCAGCAGCTTCGGGGGTGGTCCCCTCCACTTT. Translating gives CSSSFGGGPLHF. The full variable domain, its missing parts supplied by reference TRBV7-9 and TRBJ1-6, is DTGVSQNPRHKITKRGQNVTFRCDPISEHNRLYWYRQTLGQGPEFLTYFQNEAQLEKSRLLSDRFSAERPKGSFSTLEIQRTEQGDSAMYLCSSSFGGGPLHFGNGTRLTVT.

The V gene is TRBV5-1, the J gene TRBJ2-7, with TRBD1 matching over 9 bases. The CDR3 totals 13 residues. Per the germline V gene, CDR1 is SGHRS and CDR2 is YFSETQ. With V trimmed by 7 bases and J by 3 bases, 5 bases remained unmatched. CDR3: CASSGTGNYEQYF. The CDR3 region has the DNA TGCGCCAGCTCCGGGACAGGGAACTACGAGCAGTACTTC. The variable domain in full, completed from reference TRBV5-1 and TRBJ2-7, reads KAGVTQTPRYLIKTRGQQVTLSCSPISGHRSVSWYQQTPGQGLQFLFEYFSETQRNKGNFPGRFSGRQFSNSRSEMNVSTLELGDSALYLCASSGTGNYEQYFGPGTRLTVT.

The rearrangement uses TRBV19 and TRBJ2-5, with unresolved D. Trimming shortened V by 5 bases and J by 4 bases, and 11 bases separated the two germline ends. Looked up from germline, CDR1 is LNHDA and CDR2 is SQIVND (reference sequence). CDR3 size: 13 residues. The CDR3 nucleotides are TGTGCCAGTAGTCCCTCGGTTGCAGAGACCCAGTACTTC. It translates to CASSPSVAETQYF.

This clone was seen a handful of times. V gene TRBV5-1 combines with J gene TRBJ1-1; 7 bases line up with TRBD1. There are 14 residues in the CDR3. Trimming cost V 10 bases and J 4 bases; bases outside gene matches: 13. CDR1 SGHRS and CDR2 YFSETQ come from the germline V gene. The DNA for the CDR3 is TGCGCCCGGGTTGAGAAGGGGGCGTTCACTGAAGCTTTCTTT. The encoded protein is CARVEKGAFTEAFF.

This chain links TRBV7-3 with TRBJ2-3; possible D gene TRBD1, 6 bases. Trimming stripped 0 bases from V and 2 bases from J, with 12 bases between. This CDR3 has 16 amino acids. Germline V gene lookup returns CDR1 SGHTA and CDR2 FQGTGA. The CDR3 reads CASSLTGRGHTDTQYF. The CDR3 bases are TGTGCCAGCAGCTTAACGGGTCGGGGACACACAGATACGCAGTATTTT.